These T cell receptor beta chains were read from a single sample in a study of T-cell memory formation after mild COVID-19. One entry per CDR3 protein, called by TCRdb with MiXCR from the 5' RACE reads. The repertoire holds around 400,000 distinct CDR3 sequences, 20% to 25% seen once, with 7% to 9.5% in the top ten. Sample: PBMCs or a T cell subset sorted from them (not recorded which). Receptors were obtained from an adult woman who had mild COVID-19 (a few samples of this study predate the infection). Cell type and time point are not known. CDR3s include the opening cysteine and the closing phenylalanine or tryptophan. The order of the fields is D gene, J gene, V gene, clone size, CDR3 protein, CDR3 DNA. The D gene is left open where the match is weak. Size is omitted from some rows. Given values are once, few, many or a class for expanded clones.

>TRBD2|TRBJ2-3|TRBV23-1|few
CAKTSGGPPVSTDTQYF
TGCGCCAAGACTAGCGGGGGGCCGCCAGTCAGCACAGATACGCAGTATTTT
>-|TRBJ1-1|TRBV27|-
CASRPGLNTEAFF
TGTGCCAGCAGGCCAGGACTGAACACTGAAGCTTTCTTT
>TRBD2|TRBJ2-3|TRBV7-2|many
CASSPGLAGGPSDTQYF
TGTGCCAGCAGCCCCGGACTAGCGGGAGGGCCGTCAGATACGCAGTATTTT
>-|TRBJ2-1|TRBV9|-
CASSSLLQGDEQFF
TGTGCCAGCAGTTCTCTACTACAGGGCGATGAGCAGTTCTTC
>-|TRBJ1-5|TRBV5-1|-
CASSLATGLNQPQHF
TGCGCCAGCAGCTTGGCCACAGGGCTCAATCAGCCCCAGCATTTT
>-|TRBJ1-1|TRBV5-1|-
CASSSTVNGVAFF
TGCGCCAGCAGCTCCACCGTGAACGGGGTAGCTTTCTTT
>-|TRBJ2-2|TRBV6-1|few
CASSEALSFGELFF
TGTGCCAGCAGTGAAGCGCTAAGCTTCGGGGAGCTGTTTTTT
>-|TRBJ1-2|TRBV15|few
CATSRGQGPYGYTF
TGTGCCACCAGCAGAGGCCAGGGCCCCTATGGCTACACCTTC
>-|TRBJ2-3|TRBV24-1|few
CATSDRPTDTQYF
TGTGCCACCAGTGATCGGCCCACAGATACGCAGTATTTT
>-|TRBJ2-7|TRBV19|few
CASSITRLPRNEQYF
TGTGCCAGTAGTATTACGAGACTACCACGGAACGAGCAGTACTTC
>-|TRBJ2-1|TRBV19|few
CASSMQQGRSGNEQFF
TGTGCCAGTAGTATGCAACAGGGGAGGAGCGGGAATGAGCAGTTCTTC
>-|TRBJ2-1|TRBV6-6|-
CASSDLRGFSYNEQFF
TGTGCCAGCAGCGACTTGCGGGGATTCTCCTACAATGAGCAGTTCTTC
>TRBD1|TRBJ1-1|TRBV12-3/TRBV12-4|many
CASRPGQGAMNTEAFF
TGTGCCAGCAGACCCGGACAGGGGGCTATGAACACTGAAGCTTTCTTT
>-|TRBJ1-2|TRBV30|-
CAWSVGGYGLGYTF
TGTGCCTGGAGTGTAGGGGGATATGGATTGGGCTACACCTTC
>TRBD2|TRBJ2-1|TRBV18|-
CASSTSGGNDEQFF
TGTGCCAGCTCGACTAGCGGGGGGAACGATGAGCAGTTCTTC
>-|TRBJ1-6|TRBV6-5|-
CASSYLQGASPLHF
TGTGCCAGCAGTTATTTACAGGGAGCTTCACCCCTCCACTTT
>-|TRBJ2-1|TRBV5-1|-
CASSFRPLDEQFF
TGCGCCAGCAGCTTTCGGCCTCTCGATGAGCAGTTCTTC
>TRBD1|TRBJ1-2|TRBV5-1|-
CASSLDRAGYQDGYTF
TGCGCCAGCAGCTTAGACAGGGCGGGGTACCAGGACGGCTACACCTTC
>TRBD2|TRBJ2-2|TRBV5-4|few
CASSFASGAANTGELFF
TGTGCCAGCAGCTTTGCTAGCGGGGCAGCGAACACCGGGGAGCTGTTTTTT
>-|TRBJ1-3|TRBV7-9|few
CASIGLSSGNTIYF
TGTGCCAGCATTGGGCTTTCGTCTGGAAACACCATATATTTT
>TRBD1|TRBJ2-5|TRBV10-3|few
CAISGTGEETQYF
TGTGCCATCAGTGGGACAGGAGAAGAGACCCAGTACTTC
>-|TRBJ1-1|TRBV2|few
CASSVTGSNTEAFF
TGTGCCAGCAGTGTCACAGGTTCGAACACTGAAGCTTTCTTT
>-|TRBJ2-4|TRBV7-9|few
CASSLPTSDRKNIQYF
TGTGCCAGCAGCTTACCGACCTCGGACAGAAAAAACATTCAGTACTTC
>-|TRBJ2-3|TRBV12-3/TRBV12-4|few
CASVPGPTQYF
TGTGCCAGCGTACCGGGACCTACGCAGTATTTT